This passage covers 8 T cell receptor beta chains from one sample sequenced in a study of T-cell reconstitution after alpha-beta-depleted transplantation in children. Preparation of the TCRbeta library was carried out with unique molecular identifiers. MiXCR, run by TCRdb on the PCR reads, gives a single entry per CDR3 protein. Found here are around 440,000 distinct CDR3 sequences, around 16% of them singletons; the top ten hold approximately 29%. Sequencing was performed on PBMCs, mostly from graft donor cells, taken 360 days after TCRalphabeta/CD19-depleted stem cell transplant. The source of these receptors is a boy under three years old who had a stem cell transplant for Wiskott-Aldrich syndrome, so the T cells may come from the graft donor.

This clonotype occurred once. The chain recombines TRBV15 with TRBJ2-1, with TRBD1 matching over 9 bases. CDR1 and CDR2 (germline): LNHNV, YYDKDF (reference sequence). The CDR3 is 13 amino acids. Losses at the gene ends were 0 bases for V and 14 bases for J; bases not matched to a gene: 5. The DNA for the CDR3 is TGTGCCACCAGCAGAGACCTACGGACAGGGGAGTTCTTC. Translation: CATSRDLRTGEFF.

In its sample, this clonotype was seen a few times. This chain links TRBV5-1 with TRBJ2-3, with 8 bases aligning to TRBD1. J was trimmed by 6 bases and V by 3 bases; bases with no gene match: 9. Germline V gene sequence: CDR1 SGHRS, CDR2 YFSETQ. This CDR3 contains 15 residues. The CDR3 loop is CASSSRQGFGDTQYF. CDR3 DNA: TGCGCCAGCAGCTCTAGACAGGGGTTTGGGGATACGCAGTATTTT. Full variable domain (outside the CDR3, taken from reference TRBV5-1 and TRBJ2-3): KAGVTQTPRYLIKTRGQQVTLSCSPISGHRSVSWYQQTPGQGLQFLFEYFSETQRNKGNFPGRFSGRQFSNSRSEMNVSTLELGDSALYLCASSSRQGFGDTQYFGPGTRLTVL.

The chain joins TRBV12-3 or TRBV12-4 to TRBJ1-1; tentative D call: TRBD1 (6 bases). V was clipped by 6 bases and J by 0 bases, with 17 bases between them. The length of the CDR3 is 16 residues. CDR3 nucleotide sequence: TGTGCCAGCAGCAACCAGGGGATCATAATGAACACTGAAGCTTTCTTT. Protein product: CASSNQGIIMNTEAFF.

This clonotype was recorded a few times. The chain links TRBV5-1 to TRBJ2-7; TRBD2 aligns across 11 bases. The CDR3 runs to 15 residues. The germline CDR1 and CDR2 sequences are SGHRS and YFSETQ. With V trimmed by 4 bases and J by 4 bases, 7 bases remained unmatched. In nucleotides, the CDR3 is TGCGCCAGCAGCCCCGAAAGGACTAGCGGGTACGAGCAGTACTTC. Amino acid sequence: CASSPERTSGYEQYF. Supplemented by reference TRBV5-1 and TRBJ2-7, the full variable domain reads KAGVTQTPRYLIKTRGQQVTLSCSPISGHRSVSWYQQTPGQGLQFLFEYFSETQRNKGNFPGRFSGRQFSNSRSEMNVSTLELGDSALYLCASSPERTSGYEQYFGPGTRLTVT.

This clonotype was seen only a few times. The chain couples TRBV12-3 or TRBV12-4 to TRBJ2-7; D might be TRBD2 (8 bases). The CDR3 is made up of 14 amino acids. V was trimmed by 7 bases and J by 3 bases, leaving 16 bases between them. CDR3 protein: CASTRGGQIYEQYF. CDR3 nucleotide sequence: TGTGCCAGCACCCGGGGGGGACAGATCTACGAGCAGTACTTC.

This clonotype showed up just a few times. One end of the junction does not line up with germline, which may come from a read error. The J gene is TRBJ1-2, the V gene TRBV28; D call uncertain. The CDR3 loop spans 15 amino acids. Germline CDR1 reads MDHEN; CDR2 reads SYDVKM. CDR3 DNA: TGTGCCAGCAGCCCTTCTGATGAGCTCTTCTATTGCTACACCTTC. It encodes CASSPSDELFYCYTF.

This clonotype was seen only a few times. The chain joins TRBV7-8 to TRBJ1-4; D not resolved. From germline, CDR1 is SGHVS and CDR2 FQNEAQ. This CDR3 is 14 amino acids long. Trimming pared 3 bases from V and 2 bases from J, leaving 7 bases between. The CDR3 loop reads CASSFSQTNEKLFF. The CDR3 DNA reads TGTGCCAGCAGCTTTTCACAGACTAATGAAAAACTGTTTTTT. Using reference TRBV7-8 and TRBJ1-4 for the parts outside the CDR3, the full variable domain is GAGVSQSPRYKVAKRGQDVALRCDPISGHVSLFWYQQALGQGPEFLTYFQNEAQLDKSGLPSDRFFAERPEGSVSTLKIQRTQQEDSAVYLCASSFSQTNEKLFFGSGTQLSVL.

This clonotype was found a few times. The genes are TRBV9 and TRBJ2-3, with D hard to call. CDR1 is SGDLS, CDR2 YYNGEE, per germline. V was pared by 0 bases and J by 7 bases, with 6 bases between. The CDR3 is 12 residues long. DNA of the CDR3: TGTGCCAGCAGCGTAGAAGTAAATACGCAGTATTTT. Its translation is CASSVEVNTQYF.